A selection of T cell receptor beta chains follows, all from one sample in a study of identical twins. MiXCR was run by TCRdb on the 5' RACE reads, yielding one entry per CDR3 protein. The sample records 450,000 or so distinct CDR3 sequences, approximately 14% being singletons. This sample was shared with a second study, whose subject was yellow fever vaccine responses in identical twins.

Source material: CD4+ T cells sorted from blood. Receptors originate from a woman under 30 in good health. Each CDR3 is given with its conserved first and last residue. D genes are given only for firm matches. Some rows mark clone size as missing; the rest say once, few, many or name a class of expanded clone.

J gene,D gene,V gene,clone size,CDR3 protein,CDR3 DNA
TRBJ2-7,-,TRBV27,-,CASSWEGASSYEQYF,TGTGCCAGCAGTTGGGAGGGGGCGAGCTCCTACGAGCAGTACTTC
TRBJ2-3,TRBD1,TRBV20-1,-,CSFRGPSTDTQYF,TGCAGTTTTAGGGGGCCCAGCACAGATACGCAGTATTTT
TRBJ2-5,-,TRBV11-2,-,CASSSSLVFGYRTQETQYF,TGTGCCAGCAGCTCATCCCTGGTCTTCGGGTACAGAACTCAAGAGACCCAGTACTTC
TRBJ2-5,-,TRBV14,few,CASSQDRGAQYF,TGTGCCAGCAGCCAAGATAGGGGGGCCCAGTACTTC
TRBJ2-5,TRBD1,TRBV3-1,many,CASRTGGETQYF,TGTGCCAGCCGTACAGGGGGAGAGACCCAGTACTTC
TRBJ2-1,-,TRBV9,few,CASSVGGGLTYNEQFF,TGTGCCAGCAGCGTAGGGGGAGGTCTCACCTACAATGAGCAGTTCTTC
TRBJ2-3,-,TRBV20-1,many,CSAPGTTDTQYF,TGCAGTGCCCCTGGCACCACAGATACGCAGTATTTT
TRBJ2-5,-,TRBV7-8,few,CASSLAFREETQYF,TGTGCCAGCAGCTTAGCCTTCAGGGAAGAGACCCAGTACTTC
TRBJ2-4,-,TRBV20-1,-,CSAIKNIQYF,TGCAGTGCTATCAAAAACATTCAGTACTTC
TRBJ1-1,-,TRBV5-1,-,CASSLITGGPNTEAFF,TGCGCCAGCAGCCTCATTACGGGGGGCCCAAACACTGAAGCTTTCTTT
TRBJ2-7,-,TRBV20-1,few,CSARRRTSYEQYF,TGCAGTGCACGCCGGCGGACCTCCTACGAGCAGTACTTC
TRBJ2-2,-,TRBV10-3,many,CAISDSRTGNTGELFF,TGTGCCATCAGTGATTCGAGAACAGGGAACACCGGGGAGCTGTTTTTT
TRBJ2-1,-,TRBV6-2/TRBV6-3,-,CASSQLGGRNEQFF,TGTGCCAGCAGCCAGCTCGGGGGCAGGAATGAGCAGTTCTTC
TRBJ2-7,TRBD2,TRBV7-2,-,CASSLASGEGRFFEQYF,TGTGCCAGCAGCTTAGCGTCTGGGGAGGGCCGTTTCTTCGAGCAGTACTTC
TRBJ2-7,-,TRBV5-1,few,CASSLEAPSYEQYF,TGCGCCAGCAGCTTGGAGGCACCATCCTACGAGCAGTACTTC
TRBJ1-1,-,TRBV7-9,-,CASSSWSGQGTNTEAFF,TGTGCCAGCAGCTCATGGTCCGGTCAGGGGACGAACACTGAAGCTTTCTTT
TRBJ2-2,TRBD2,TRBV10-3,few,CAISEGLAGPNTGELFF,TGTGCCATCAGTGAGGGACTAGCGGGGCCGAACACCGGGGAGCTGTTTTTT
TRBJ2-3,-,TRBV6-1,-,CASSRSTTDTQYF,TGTGCCAGCAGCAGATCTACGACAGATACGCAGTATTTT
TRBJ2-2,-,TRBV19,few,CASSSRGAANTGELFF,TGTGCCAGTAGTAGCAGGGGGGCCGCGAACACCGGGGAGCTGTTTTTT
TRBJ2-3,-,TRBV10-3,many,CAIRPQSGTDTQYF,TGTGCCATCAGACCCCAGAGCGGCACAGATACGCAGTATTTT
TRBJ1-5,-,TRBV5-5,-,CASSLIQGQPQHF,TGTGCCAGCAGCTTGATACAGGGCCAGCCCCAGCATTTT
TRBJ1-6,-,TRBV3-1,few,CASSQETVSPLHF,TGTGCCAGCAGCCAAGAGACGGTTTCACCCCTCCACTTT
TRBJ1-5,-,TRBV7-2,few,CASSSSGRPNQPQHF,TGTGCCAGCAGCTCCTCGGGACGGCCTAATCAGCCCCAGCATTTT
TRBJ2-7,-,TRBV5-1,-,CASSPEGARVYEQYF,TGCGCCAGCAGCCCGGAGGGAGCACGGGTCTACGAGCAGTACTTC
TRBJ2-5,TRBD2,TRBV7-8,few,CASSQIAGGKETQYF,TGTGCCAGCAGCCAAATAGCGGGGGGGAAAGAGACCCAGTACTTC
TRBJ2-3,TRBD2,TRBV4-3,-,CASSQGLAGGRTDTQYF,TGCGCCAGCAGCCAAGGACTAGCGGGAGGTCGGACAGATACGCAGTATTTT
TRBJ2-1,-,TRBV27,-,CASIPYWAAENNEQFF,TGTGCCAGCATCCCTTACTGGGCCGCCGAAAACAATGAGCAGTTCTTC
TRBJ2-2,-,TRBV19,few,CASSIGGGQTGELFF,TGTGCCAGTAGTATCGGTGGGGGGCAGACCGGGGAGCTGTTTTTT
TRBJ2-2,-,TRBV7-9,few,CASNPPGVRTDTGELFF,TGTGCCAGCAACCCCCCGGGTGTTAGGACAGACACCGGGGAGCTGTTTTTT
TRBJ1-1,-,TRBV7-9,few,CASSALQGTEAFF,TGTGCCAGCAGCGCATTACAAGGAACTGAAGCTTTCTTT
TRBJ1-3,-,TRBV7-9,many,CASSLLGSGNTIYF,TGTGCCAGCAGCTTACTCGGCTCTGGAAACACCATATATTTT
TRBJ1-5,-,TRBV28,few,CASSPTTQGNQPQHF,TGTGCCAGCAGCCCCACCACACAGGGAAATCAGCCCCAGCATTTT
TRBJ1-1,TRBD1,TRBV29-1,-,CSVRFGTGWNTEAFF,TGCAGCGTTCGTTTCGGGACAGGATGGAACACTGAAGCTTTCTTT